These T cell receptor beta chains were read from a single sample in a study of T cell changes during pregnancy in multiple sclerosis. Sequencing was performed with immunoSEQ multiplex PCR; in TCRdb, only in-frame clones are kept and a portion is missing. The table includes 15,000 or so clones, 65% to 90% detected once. This sample comprised CD8+ T cells from peripheral blood mononuclear cells, obtained in the first trimester of pregnancy. The receptors derive from a female donor with multiple sclerosis, enrolled in a pregnancy study. Each CDR3 is given without its conserved first and last residue. Fields, in order: D gene, V gene, J gene, CDR3 protein. The D gene is left open where the match is weak.

>TRBD1|TRBV9|TRBJ2-1
ASSEGQGAYEQF
>TRBD1|TRBV4-1|TRBJ2-7
ASSQVTGAYEQY
>NA|TRBV2|TRBJ1-5
ASSEMGGREPQH
>TRBD1|TRBV9|TRBJ2-7
ASSVANRGRLAPSYEQY
>TRBD1|TRBV15|TRBJ1-2
ATSIPGGYT
>TRBD2|TRBV6-6|TRBJ2-1
ASSHGLAGGYNEQF
>NA|TRBV27|TRBJ1-2
ASSPSSISSYGYT
>TRBD2|TRBV2|TRBJ2-5
ASSEMVASGKETQY
>NA|TRBV6-1|TRBJ2-5
ASSDRQGRRQETQY
>NA|TRBV13|TRBJ2-4
ASSTRGAKNIQY
>TRBD2|TRBV10-3|TRBJ2-7
AISLVSAASGFGQY
>TRBD1|TRBV28|TRBJ2-7
ASSPNSQGTGYYEQY
>NA|TRBV27|TRBJ1-4
ASSLSASGFNEKLF
>NA|TRBV5-1|TRBJ2-7
ASSPEGASSSYEQY
>TRBD1|TRBV2|TRBJ1-2
ASSGRGTYGYT
>TRBD1|TRBV28|TRBJ1-4
ASTNKGAYEKLF
>NA|TRBV4-1|TRBJ2-3
ASSQSQGTSTDTQY
>TRBD2|TRBV27|TRBJ2-1
ASRGSPTSGGYNEQF
>TRBD1|TRBV29-1|TRBJ2-3
SVEDPDTRTGMADTQY
>TRBD1|TRBV7-6|TRBJ2-1
ASSLRTGGNEQF
>NA|TRBV9|TRBJ2-2
ASSVAGMNTGELF
>NA|TRBV5-1|TRBJ2-1
ASRPTGKPNNEQF
>NA|TRBV7-9|TRBJ2-7
ASSLVPGRRFYEQY
>NA|TRBV6-5|TRBJ2-2
ASSYGAGATGELF
>NA|TRBV9|TRBJ1-3
ASSARVNENTIY
>TRBD2|TRBV7-3|TRBJ2-1
ASSLTGRGWTSGSKNEQF
>NA|TRBV29-1|TRBJ1-2
SVPGEGLNYGYT
>TRBD2|TRBV7-9|TRBJ2-1
ASSSQVAGAYNEQF
>TRBD1|TRBV9|TRBJ1-4
ASSAPGTGNEKLF
>NA|TRBV4-1|TRBJ2-2
ASSHSGSEITGELF
>TRBD1|TRBV27|TRBJ2-2
ASRGFRGRGRGANTGELF
>NA|TRBV9|TRBJ2-7
ASSVGSGLSYEQY
>TRBD1|TRBV28|TRBJ2-5
ASSFPGQGGRETQY
>NA|TRBV7-9|TRBJ1-1
ASIHRENTEAF
>TRBD1|TRBV7-8|TRBJ2-5
ASSSNRGKETQY
>TRBD1|TRBV5-1|NA
ASSFSGQGYYEQY
>NA|TRBV29-1|TRBJ1-2
SVARQGPNYGYT
>NA|TRBV9|TRBJ2-7
ASSVGGGDVKQY
>NA|TRBV2|TRBJ1-1
ASSERDYGTEAF
>NA|TRBV30|TRBJ2-2
AWSTIDRDTGELF
>NA|TRBV28|TRBJ1-5
ASTVTGMGQPQH
>NA|TRBV4-1|TRBJ1-5
ASSPSPGNNQPQH
>NA|TRBV2|TRBJ1-1
ASRRSTGTGNTEAF
>TRBD1|TRBV11-1|TRBJ2-7
ASSIGQGASYEQY
>TRBD2|TRBV9|TRBJ2-2
ASSTRLAGENTGELF
>NA|TRBV30|TRBJ1-5
AWSYGVSNQPQH